These T cell receptor beta chains were read from a single sample in a study of blood T cell repertoires in COVID-19. This table comes from immunoSEQ multiplex PCR, and its TCRdb copy is limited to in-frame clones, with some not included. The sample has about 200,000 clones; almost 85% are singletons. Sequences were obtained from peripheral blood. These receptors originate from a woman aged 40 to 49 with acute or convalescent COVID-19. The CDR3 runs from the conserved cysteine through the conserved F or W. The D gene is left open where the match is weak. Not all rows give a size; the values are once, few, many and, for expanded clones, a class.

>TRBD1|TRBJ2-1|TRBV29-1|NA
CSATPQGAVLNEQFF
TGCAGCGCTACCCCTCAGGGGGCGGTTCTAAATGAGCAGTTCTTC
>NA|TRBJ1-4|TRBV7-9|NA
CASSSATPATNEKLFF
TGTGCCAGCAGCTCCGCGACACCCGCAACTAATGAAAAACTGTTTTTT
>TRBD1|TRBJ2-6|TRBV2|NA
CASSGAGTGYSGANVLTF
TGTGCCAGCAGTGGGGCAGGGACAGGGTACTCTGGGGCCAACGTCCTGACTTTC
>NA|TRBJ2-5|TRBV24-1|NA
CATGLANQETQYF
TGTGCCACCGGGTTAGCGAACCAAGAGACCCAGTACTTC
>NA|TRBJ2-3|TRBV19|NA
CASSKGDPTDTQYF
TGTGCCAGTAGTAAGGGGGACCCCACAGATACGCAGTATTTT
>TRBD1|TRBJ1-6|TRBV28|NA
CASSKTGGYDSPLHF
TGTGCCAGCAGCAAAACAGGGGGCTATGATTCACCCCTCCACTTT
>NA|TRBJ2-2|TRBV5-1|NA
CASSKNLRDTGELFF
TGCGCCAGCAGCAAGAACCTACGCGACACCGGGGAGCTGTTTTTT
>NA|TRBJ2-3|TRBV5-8|NA
CASNLHGGGRKGTDTQYF
TGTGCCAGCAATCTCCATGGGGGCGGGAGAAAAGGAACAGATACGCAGTATTTT
>TRBD1|TRBJ1-2|TRBV6-2/TRBV6-3|once
CASTPVDMTGRNYGYTF
TGTGCCAGCACCCCTGTCGATATGACAGGGAGAAACTATGGCTACACCTTC
>TRBD1|TRBJ1-6|TRBV27|NA
CASSLGQVSSYNSPLHF
TGTGCCAGCAGCCTCGGACAGGTCAGCTCCTATAATTCACCCCTCCACTTT
>TRBD1|TRBJ1-4|TRBV29-1|NA
CSVGKTGRDEKLFF
TGCAGCGTTGGAAAGACAGGGCGGGATGAAAAACTGTTTTTT
>NA|TRBJ2-7|TRBV24-1|few
CATSDVGGYEQYF
TGTGCCACCAGTGATGTGGGGGGATACGAGCAGTACTTC
>NA|TRBJ1-1|TRBV15|NA
CATSSWGPNTEAFF
TGTGCCACCAGCAGCTGGGGGCCGAACACTGAAGCTTTCTTT
>TRBD2|TRBJ2-1|TRBV2|NA
CASLAGGLSSYNEQFF
TGTGCCAGCCTAGCGGGGGGCCTCAGCTCCTACAATGAGCAGTTCTTC
>TRBD1|TRBJ2-7|TRBV7-6|NA
CASSLAGQGLGSYEQYF
TGTGCCAGCAGCTTAGCGGGACAGGGGTTGGGTTCCTACGAGCAGTACTTC
>NA|TRBJ2-7|TRBV5-1|NA
CASSVTYEQYF
TGCGCCAGCAGCGTCACCTACGAGCAGTACTTC
>TRBD1|TRBJ2-7|TRBV4-3|NA
CASSLGQGNYEQYF
TGCGCCAGCAGCCTGGGACAGGGGAACTACGAGCAGTACTTC
>TRBD2|TRBJ2-3|TRBV10-3|NA
CAISDAAGGATDTQYF
TGTGCCATCAGTGATGCCGCGGGAGGCGCCACAGATACGCAGTATTTT
>NA|TRBJ2-3|TRBV5-6|NA
CASSYSGSDTQYF
TGTGCCAGCAGCTATTCAGGGTCAGATACGCAGTATTTT
>NA|TRBJ1-3|TRBV21-1|once
CASSLGSRQGAFGNTIYF
TGTGCCAGCAGCTTAGGTTCGAGACAGGGGGCGTTTGGAAACACCATATATTTT
>NA|TRBJ1-1|TRBV30|NA
CAWSVVRNTEAFF
TGTGCCTGGAGTGTAGTCAGGAACACTGAAGCTTTCTTT
>TRBD1|TRBJ1-2|TRBV10-3|NA
CAISAGTAAYGYTF
TGTGCCATCAGTGCCGGGACAGCCGCCTATGGCTACACCTTC
>NA|TRBJ2-3|TRBV14|NA
CASSPPRAGDTQYF
TGTGCCAGCAGCCCTCCGAGGGCGGGAGATACGCAGTATTTT
>TRBD1|TRBJ2-2|TRBV10-1|NA
CATGQGSSAGELFF
TGCGCCACCGGACAGGGTAGTAGTGCCGGGGAGCTGTTTTTT
>NA|TRBJ2-3|TRBV5-6|NA
CASSTGKSDTQYF
TGTGCCAGCTCTACAGGGAAGTCAGATACGCAGTATTTT
>TRBD1|TRBJ1-6|TRBV6-5|NA
CASSRGQGGSPLHF
TGTGCCAGCAGCCGGGGACAGGGGGGTTCACCCCTCCACTTT
>TRBD1|TRBJ2-7|TRBV27|NA
CASSPGGQGAYEQYF
TGTGCCAGCAGCCCCGGCGGACAGGGAGCCTACGAGCAGTACTTC
>NA|TRBJ2-1|TRBV30|NA
CAWSWTDYNEQFF
TGTGCCTGGAGTTGGACAGATTACAATGAGCAGTTCTTC
>NA|TRBJ2-1|TRBV3-1/TRBV3-2|NA
CASSQTGWGYFDEQFF
TGTGCCAGCAGCCAAACAGGGTGGGGGTATTTCGATGAGCAGTTCTTC
>NA|TRBJ2-1|TRBV5-4|NA
CASSLIGGRALEQFF
TGTGCCAGCAGCCTCATAGGGGGGAGGGCCCTTGAGCAGTTCTTC
>NA|TRBJ2-1|TRBV27|few
CASSSTGYNEQFF
TGTGCCAGCAGTTCTACAGGGTACAATGAGCAGTTCTTC
>NA|TRBJ1-5|TRBV19|NA
CASRSTGNQPQHF
TGTGCCAGTAGGTCAACGGGGAATCAGCCCCAGCATTTT
>NA|TRBJ1-1|TRBV5-1|NA
CASSLLTAPLEAFF
TGCGCCAGCAGCCTCTTAACAGCCCCTCTTGAAGCTTTCTTT
>NA|TRBJ2-7|TRBV30|NA
CAWSRGNLGNEQYF
TGTGCCTGGAGTAGGGGGAACCTGGGGAACGAGCAGTACTTC
>TRBD1|TRBJ1-5|TRBV19|NA
CASSRRRVGQGVDQPQHF
TGTGCCAGTAGTAGACGGCGAGTCGGACAGGGAGTAGATCAGCCCCAGCATTTT
>NA|TRBJ2-6|TRBV6-2/TRBV6-3|NA
CASSQQGPGANVLTF
TGTGCCAGCAGTCAACAGGGCCCTGGGGCCAACGTCCTGACTTTC
>TRBD2|TRBJ2-1|TRBV29-1|NA
CSVGGVLAGPYNEQFF
TGCAGCGTTGGAGGGGTTCTAGCGGGACCCTACAATGAGCAGTTCTTC
>NA|TRBJ1-5|TRBV5-6|NA
CASSSVYSNQPQHF
TGTGCCAGCAGCTCGGTTTATAGCAATCAGCCCCAGCATTTT
>NA|TRBJ2-2|TRBV10-3|NA
CAIRDTNEVITGELFF
TGTGCCATCAGGGACACGAACGAAGTCATCACCGGGGAGCTGTTTTTT
>TRBD1|TRBJ2-1|TRBV4-3|NA
CASSQDRTGGAAGSYNEQFF
TGCGCCAGCAGCCAAGACCGGACAGGGGGCGCGGCGGGGTCCTACAATGAGCAGTTCTTC
>TRBD1|TRBJ2-5|TRBV6-2/TRBV6-3|NA
CASSYLRGLSPFQETQYF
TGTGCCAGCAGTTACCTCAGGGGGCTGAGTCCGTTTCAAGAGACCCAGTACTTC
>NA|TRBJ2-5|TRBV3-1/TRBV3-2|NA
CASSQYSGGKMAQYF
TGTGCCAGCAGCCAATACAGCGGAGGGAAAATGGCCCAGTACTTC
>TRBD2|TRBJ2-1|TRBV3-1/TRBV3-2|NA
CASSQRTSGTIHNEQFF
TGTGCCAGCAGCCAACGGACTAGCGGGACAATCCACAATGAGCAGTTCTTC
>TRBD1|TRBJ1-3|TRBV7-3|NA
CASPIRGPSGNTIYF
TGTGCCAGTCCCATTAGGGGGCCTTCTGGAAACACCATATATTTT
>NA|TRBJ2-2|TRBV19|NA
CASSKSGAGELFF
TGTGCCAGTAGTAAATCAGGGGCCGGGGAGCTGTTTTTT
>TRBD1|TRBJ2-2|TRBV18|few
CASSPRTGGTGELFF
TGTGCCAGCTCACCACGGACAGGGGGCACCGGGGAGCTGTTTTTT
>NA|TRBJ2-4|TRBV6-2/TRBV6-3|NA
CASSYEPGAKNIQYF
TGTGCCAGCAGTTACGAGCCGGGGGCCAAAAACATTCAGTACTTC
>NA|TRBJ2-3|TRBV28|NA
CASSLSQGSVGTDTQYF
TGTGCCAGCAGTTTATCCCAGGGCTCGGTCGGGACAGATACGCAGTATTTT
>TRBD1|TRBJ2-3|TRBV9|few
CASSVAGGAGKTDTQYF
TGTGCCAGCAGCGTAGCAGGGGGCGCAGGGAAAACAGATACGCAGTATTTT
>TRBD2|TRBJ2-7|TRBV5-4|NA
CASSLDGRDYEQYF
TGTGCCAGCAGCTTGGACGGGAGGGACTACGAGCAGTACTTC
>NA|TRBJ1-2|TRBV3-1/TRBV3-2|NA
CASSQVPEGGYTF
TGTGCCAGCAGCCAAGTGCCGGAGGGAGGCTACACCTTC
>TRBD1|TRBJ2-2|TRBV5-6|NA
CASRPDRATGELFF
TGTGCCAGCAGACCCGACAGGGCCACCGGGGAGCTGTTTTTT
>NA|TRBJ1-6|TRBV6-5|NA
CASKGATGLGSPLHF
TGTGCCAGTAAAGGGGCGACAGGTCTCGGTTCACCCCTCCACTTT
>NA|TRBJ1-3|TRBV5-1|NA
CASSLGAGLGGNTIYF
TGCGCCAGCAGCTTGGGCGCAGGACTTGGTGGAAACACCATATATTTT
>NA|TRBJ1-2|TRBV19|NA
CASSIGESYGYTF
TGTGCCAGTAGTATAGGAGAGAGCTATGGCTACACCTTC
>NA|TRBJ1-2|TRBV29-1|NA
CSVEHQENYGYTF
TGCAGCGTTGAGCACCAGGAAAACTATGGCTACACCTTC
>NA|TRBJ2-7|TRBV6-5|NA
CASGEPQGSPYEQYF
TGTGCCAGCGGGGAGCCACAGGGAAGTCCCTACGAGCAGTACTTC
>TRBD1|TRBJ1-2|TRBV18|NA
CASSPPGTERYGYTF
TGTGCCAGCTCACCACCCGGGACAGAGCGCTATGGCTACACCTTC